This record concerns one TCR beta chain sequence. It lacks a known antigen. The record has no base qualities; no much larger clone is one base away. Peripheral blood CD8+ and CD4+ T cells from healthy donors, Susac syndrome patients and multiple sclerosis patients were profiled by high-throughput TCR beta sequencing. Healthy donors were age- and sex-matched controls. CD8+ TEMRA cells were enriched by FACS, while bulk CD8+ and CD4+ T cells were purified by magnetic negative isolation. Blood was drawn into EDTA tubes, processed within 24 hours, and PBMCs were isolated by density gradient centrifugation. PBMCs destined for TCR sequencing were cryopreserved in liquid nitrogen and later thawed in a 37 °C water bath. Purity of sorted or isolated CD4+, CD8+ and CD8+ TEMRA cells was at least 90%. The data stem from a study of CD8 T cells in Susac syndrome (dated by TCRdb to between 2018 and 2020). For the wider study: Repertoire sequencing was used to test whether CD8+ T cell activation and differentiation in Susac syndrome was antigen driven. The clonality of the CD8+ T cell repertoire was compared across 12 healthy donors, around 14 Susac syndrome patients and around 16 multiple sclerosis patients.

RNA was extracted using the RNeasy kit, and 0.5 to 1 microgram was reverse transcribed with random hexamers. The immunoSEQ multiplex PCR assay, covering 54 Vbeta and 13 Jbeta segments, was used to amplify TCR beta CDR3 regions. To correct PCR amplification bias, a synthetic template baseline was used for both primer optimization and computational correction. The paper's data handling went like this. Reads were annotated to V, D and J genes per IMGT and analyzed with immunoSEQ Analyzer, keeping only productive sequences. To calculate clonality, Shannon entropy was normalized by log2 of the number of productive unique sequences and then subtracted from one. For each patient and control, public and private clones were evaluated within the 100 most prevalent clones. Susac-specific clones were defined as absent from healthy and MS cohorts, some 1,000 published viral clones and other ImmuneACCESS disease sequences. The public reads were reprocessed in TCRdb via fastp at Q25 and MiXCR, keeping in-frame beta chains. Rows with one shared CDR3 protein collapse into an entry with the most common genes and DNA. Here the V and J calls rest on TCRdb's processing, not on the authors' analysis. Recorded for this sample are about 120,000 distinct CDR3 sequences; 85% to 95% of them occurred a single time. Approximately 0.12% of the sample lies in the top ten.

What the research found in general, with its limitations: The number of individuals in the TCR sequencing and HLA analysis was recognized as being relatively small.

Sequencing used CD8+ T cells from PBMCs. The source of this sequence is a human donor in good health.

The DNA sequence follows: TGTGCCTGGACCGCTCCGGGACAGGGGTCTGACATTCAGTACTTC. It is translated as CAWTAPGQGSDIQYF. This sequence uses TRBV30 and TRBJ2-4, and 10 bases in between align with TRBD1. Reading from cysteine to phenylalanine, the CDR3 counts 15 amino acids. The DNA shown is the 45-base CDR3, in frame from base 1. V is pruned by 4 bases and J by 8 bases, leaving 11 bases of the junction without a gene match. Per the germline V gene (reference sequence), GTSNPN is the CDR1 and SVGIG is the CDR2.